Below, 30 T cell receptor beta chains from the same sample are listed, as sequenced in a study of ipilimumab plus nivolumab after autologous stem cell transplantation. Sequencing was performed with immunoSEQ multiplex PCR; in TCRdb, only in-frame clones are kept and a portion is missing. The data contain about 43,000 clones, about 88% of them singletons. The starting material was PBMCs, obtained in a trial of ipilimumab plus nivolumab as post-transplant consolidation. Receptors were obtained from a male donor with multiple myeloma.

The chain uses TRBV19 and TRBJ1-4, with TRBD1 identical over 7 bases. CDR3 size: 17 residues. Germline CDR1 and CDR2: LNHDA and SQIVND (reference sequence). With V trimmed by 6 bases and J by 5 bases, 15 bases remained unmatched. CDR3 nucleotides: TGTGCCAGTAGGAAACTGTTACGACAGGGTGCGAATGAAAAACTGTTTTTT. Encoded protein: CASRKLLRQGANEKLFF.

The chain carries TRBV6-4 and TRBJ2-1; the D gene is possibly TRBD1 (6 bases). CDR3 length: 14 amino acids. Trimming pared 6 bases from V and 5 bases from J, leaving 14 bases between. In germline, CDR1 is MRHNA, CDR2 SNTAGT. CDR3 bases: TGTGCCAGCAGGCGGACAGAACTCAACAATGAGCAGTTCTTC. Translation gives CASRRTELNNEQFF.

A single count supports this clone. The chain recombines TRBV27 with TRBJ2-7, with unresolved D. The CDR3 has 14 amino acids. The ends were cut back, 7 bases at V and 1 base at J, with 14 bases in the middle. Germline V gene lookup returns CDR1 MNHEY and CDR2 SMNVEV (reference sequence). The CDR3 DNA is TGTGCCAGCACGGCGGCAGCTCCGTCCTACGAGCAGTACTTC. This sequence encodes CASTAAAPSYEQYF.

The rearrangement uses TRBV9 and TRBJ2-3; the match to TRBD2 covers 11 bases. The CDR3 runs 16 residues. Unmatched junction bases numbered 5, after V lost 0 bases and J lost 5 bases. CDR1 SGDLS and CDR2 YYNGEE come from the germline V gene. CDR3 sequence (DNA): TGTGCCAGCAGCGTAGCGCTAGCGGGAGGAGAAGATACGCAGTATTTT. This sequence encodes CASSVALAGGEDTQYF. Based on the CDR3 plus reference TRBV9 and TRBJ2-3, the full variable domain is DSGVTQTPKHLITATGQRVTLRCSPRSGDLSVYWYQQSLDQGLQFLIQYYNGEERAKGNILERFSAQQFPDLHSELNLSSLELGDSALYFCASSVALAGGEDTQYFGPGTRLTVL.

This chain joins TRBV6-6 and TRBJ1-1; 9 bases are a match to TRBD1. The germline V gene encodes CDR1 MNHNY and CDR2 SVGAGI (reference sequence). Losses at the gene ends were 2 bases for V and 4 bases for J; bases not matched to a gene: 5. The CDR3 consists of 15 residues. The CDR3 sequence: CASSYRQTGGTEAFF. DNA for the CDR3: TGTGCCAGCAGTTACCGTCAGACAGGGGGCACTGAAGCTTTCTTT.

The chain joins TRBV5-1 to TRBJ2-5; D gene unclear. The J call may be faulty, since TRBJ2-7 better matches the DNA end. This CDR3 comprises 12 residues. Germline V gives CDR1 SGHRS, CDR2 YFSETQ. CDR3 bases: TGCGCCAGCAGCTTGCTGACGAACGAGCAGTACTTC. This sequence encodes CASSLLTNEQYF.

The chain carries TRBV25-1 and TRBJ2-1, with 8 bases fitting TRBD2. The CDR3 consists of 16 residues. J was trimmed by 3 bases and V by 6 bases; bases with no gene match: 10. Per the germline V gene, CDR1 is MGHDK and CDR2 is SYGVNS. CDR3 protein: CASSALAEWSYNEQFF. The CDR3 nucleotides are TGTGCCAGCAGCGCACTAGCGGAGTGGAGCTACAATGAGCAGTTCTTC.

The gene calls are TRBV27 and TRBJ2-4; TRBD1 agrees at 8 bases. Germline lookup yields CDR1 MNHEY and CDR2 SMNVEV (reference sequence). This CDR3 comprises 15 residues. With 6 bases clipped from V and 9 bases from J, the junction kept 13 bases outside the gene matches. The CDR3 DNA follows: TGTGCCAGCAGGCCTACGACAGGGGTCGACGGCATTCAGTACTTC. Protein: CASRPTTGVDGIQYF.

This chain's CDR3 is CASSPRTSGVQETQYF. CDR3 in DNA: TGTGCCAGCAGCCCCCGGACTAGCGGAGTACAAGAGACCCAGTACTTC. The chain uses TRBV5-4 and TRBJ2-5; 10 positions match TRBD2. The germline gives CDR1 SGHNT, CDR2 YYREEE (reference sequence). V shed 4 bases, J shed 2 bases, and the junction held 8 bases outside the gene matches. There are 16 residues in the CDR3.

The genes are TRBV18 and TRBJ2-5, with D perhaps assigned TRBD1 or TRBD2 (5 bases each). From germline, CDR1 is KGHSH and CDR2 LQKENI. V lost 3 bases to trimming and J lost 2 bases, with 13 bases between them. This CDR3 is built from 15 residues. The CDR3 DNA follows: TGTGCCAGCTCACCCCGTGGGGGTGGTCAAGAGACCCAGTACTTC. Protein sequence: CASSPRGGGQETQYF.

The V gene is TRBV4-1, the J gene TRBJ2-7, with 10 bases aligning to TRBD1. V gave up 2 bases and J gave up 6 bases; unmatched junction bases: 7. CDR3 length: 15 amino acids. CDR1 MGHRA and CDR2 YSYEKL come from the germline V gene. The CDR3 DNA reads as TGCGCCAGCAGCCAATCCGGGACAGGGGTTTTCGAGCAGTACTTC. Protein: CASSQSGTGVFEQYF.

This clone appeared a few times. The genes are TRBV30 and TRBJ1-2, with D possibly being TRBD1 (5 bases). The length of the CDR3 is 11 residues. CDR1 GTSNPN and CDR2 SVGIG come from the germline V gene (reference sequence). V lost 7 bases to trimming and J lost 6 bases, with 12 bases between them. The CDR3 nucleotides read TGTGCCTCGACAGCTAGGGATGGCTACACCTTC. Translated: CASTARDGYTF.

The chain links TRBV21-1 to TRBJ2-7; TRBD2, the table's D call, was not compared with the DNA. TRBV21-1 is labeled a pseudogene. The CDR3 covers 14 residues. CDR3 sequence reads: CASSKNHRFYEQYF. CDR3 nucleotides: TGTGCCAGCAGCAAAAACCACCGGTTCTACGAGCAGTACTTC.

This chain joins TRBV11-2 and TRBJ2-5; maybe TRBD1 (5 bases). This CDR3 is built from 14 residues. The V and J ends lost 0 bases and 9 bases respectively, with 14 bases between them. Germline loops: CDR1 SGHAT, CDR2 FQNNGV. CDR3 bases: TGTGCCAGCAGCTTAGATTGGGCAGGGTCCGCCCAGTACTTC. The encoded protein is CASSLDWAGSAQYF.

The chain employs TRBV29-1 and TRBJ1-2; D not resolved. Trimming stripped 3 bases from V and 5 bases from J, with 4 bases between. In germline, CDR1 is SQVTM, CDR2 ANQGSEA. The CDR3 has 10 residues. The CDR3 DNA reads as TGCAGCGTTGAGGGGTATGGCTACACCTTC. Its protein product is CSVEGYGYTF.

This clone has just a few counts. The chain links TRBV4-1 to TRBJ2-7; 7 positions agree with TRBD1. The CDR3 is 15 amino acids. Trimming removed 4 bases from V and 3 bases from J; junction bases left unmatched: 9. Germline lookup yields CDR1 MGHRA and CDR2 YSYEKL. The CDR3 loop reads CASSPQGVGDYEQYF. CDR3 DNA: TGCGCCAGCAGCCCTCAGGGGGTCGGGGACTACGAGCAGTACTTC.

This rearrangement joins TRBV9 to TRBJ2-7; 8 positions agree with TRBD2. Germline CDR1 SGDLS, CDR2 YYNGEE. The CDR3 spans 16 residues. The ends lost 4 bases at V and 1 base at J; junction bases unmatched: 10. The CDR3 DNA reads TGTGCCAGCAGCATGGGATCGGGACTAGTTTCCTACGAGCAGTACTTC. Amino acid sequence: CASSMGSGLVSYEQYF.

The chain couples TRBV5-1 to TRBJ2-6; D gene ambiguous. CDR1 SGHRS and CDR2 YFSETQ come from the germline V gene. V dropped 0 bases and J dropped 3 bases, with 4 bases sitting between them. The CDR3 totals 14 residues. CDR3 nucleotides: TGCGCCAGCAGCTTGGATGGTGGGGCCAACGTCCTGACTTTC. Encoded protein: CASSLDGGANVLTF.

The chain couples TRBV27 to TRBJ1-5; perhaps TRBD1 as D (6 bases). This CDR3 has 17 residues. The V end lost 0 bases, the J end lost 2 bases, and 14 bases lay between the germline ends. Germline lookup yields CDR1 MNHEY and CDR2 SMNVEV (reference sequence). The CDR3 sequence is CASSLSRAGAGNQPQHF. CDR3 sequence (DNA): TGTGCCAGCAGTTTATCCCGAGCGGGGGCCGGCAATCAGCCCCAGCATTTT.

This chain links TRBV7-3 with TRBJ2-7, with 11 bases fitting TRBD1. Per germline, CDR1 SGHTA and CDR2 FQGTGA. There are 14 residues in the CDR3. V was pared by 4 bases and J by 3 bases, with 2 bases of the junction left unmatched. The CDR3 protein is CASSYGTGGYEQYF. CDR3 sequence (DNA): TGTGCCAGCAGCTACGGGACAGGGGGCTACGAGCAGTACTTC.

The chain recombines TRBV7-3 with TRBJ2-5; D possibly matches TRBD1 or TRBD2 (5 bases each). In germline, CDR1 is SGHTA, CDR2 FQGTGA. V was clipped by 1 base and J by 1 base, with 13 bases between them. CDR3 length equals 16 residues. CDR3 region: CASSLIIGGPQETQYF. CDR3 DNA sequence: TGTGCCAGCAGCTTAATCATTGGGGGACCCCAAGAGACCCAGTACTTC.

This chain links TRBV28 with TRBJ1-2; D is undetermined. Germline V gene sequence: CDR1 MDHEN, CDR2 SYDVKM. V lost 3 bases and J lost 5, with 10 bases in between. The CDR3 has 13 residues. The CDR3: CASSFGGDYGYTF. The CDR3 nucleotides read TGTGCCAGCAGTTTCGGCGGGGATTATGGCTACACCTTC.

The chain is built from TRBV6-6 and TRBJ1-2, with D unresolved. The V end was cut by 0 bases, the J end by 3 bases, with 5 bases between. CDR3 length: 13 amino acids. Germline V gene data show CDR1 as MNHNY and CDR2 as SVGAGI (reference sequence). The CDR3 DNA is TGTGCCAGCAGTTACTCGAGAGACTATGGCTACACCTTC. It translates to CASSYSRDYGYTF.

The V call is TRBV5-1, the J call TRBJ2-5; 7 bases agree with TRBD1. CDR3 length: 16 residues. Germline CDR1 reads SGHRS; CDR2 reads YFSETQ. V lost 4 bases and J lost 1; bases outside the gene matches: 10. The CDR3 sequence is CASSHDVDRVQETQYF. DNA of the CDR3: TGCGCCAGCAGCCACGACGTAGACAGGGTCCAAGAGACCCAGTACTTC.

A note on this clone: The identical CDR3 is also encoded by other nucleotide sequences in the sample. This chain uses TRBV11-2 with TRBJ2-1; D is possibly TRBD1 (5 bases). The germline V gene encodes CDR1 SGHAT and CDR2 FQNNGV. This CDR3 has 16 residues. V lost 1 base to trimming and J lost 0 bases, with 10 bases between them. The CDR3 nucleotides are TGTGCCAGCAGCTTAGGGCAGGGAAGCTCCTACAATGAGCAGTTCTTC. Its protein is CASSLGQGSSYNEQFF.

The V call is TRBV23-1, the J call TRBJ2-6, with D possibly TRBD1 on 5 matching bases. TRBV23-1 is marked as an open reading frame, function uncertain. CDR3 length: 17 residues. V lost 1 base, J lost 1 base, and 11 bases lay in between. CDR3 nucleotides: TGCGCCAGCAGTCAATTAGTTTGGACATCTGGGGCCAACGTCCTGACTTTC. It translates to CASSQLVWTSGANVLTF.

The chain links TRBV29-1 to TRBJ2-6, with D uncertain. Trimming stripped 6 bases from V and 2 bases from J, with 8 bases between. Germline values: CDR1 SQVTM, CDR2 ANQGSEA. This CDR3 is 13 amino acids long. The CDR3 loop reads CSVQVAGANVLTF. CDR3 bases: TGCAGCGTCCAGGTTGCTGGGGCCAACGTCCTGACTTTC.

The V and J genes are TRBV6-5 and TRBJ2-7, with 7 bases matching TRBD1. CDR3 length: 14 residues. The J segment lost 1 base and the V segment lost 6 bases, leaving 6 bases of the junction unmatched. Germline CDR1 and CDR2: MNHEY and SVGAGI. The CDR3 spells CASSRQGWSYEQYF. The CDR3 DNA follows: TGTGCCAGCAGCCGACAGGGATGGTCCTACGAGCAGTACTTC.

V is TRBV27 and J is TRBJ1-3; D might be TRBD1 (5 bases). The V and J ends lost 5 bases and 3 bases respectively, with 8 bases between them. The CDR3 totals 13 residues. The germline gives CDR1 MNHEY, CDR2 SMNVEV (reference sequence). In DNA form, the CDR3 reads TGTGCCAGCAGTACCAGGGTTGGAAACACCATATATTTT. This codes for CASSTRVGNTIYF.

This CDR3 is CATSRITGLAVQETQYF. In nucleotides, the CDR3 is TGCGCCACCTCGAGAATTACGGGACTAGCGGTTCAAGAGACCCAGTACTTC. The chain has TRBV4-1 and TRBJ2-5; 11 bases map to TRBD2. The CDR3 extends over 17 amino acids. In germline, CDR1 is MGHRA, CDR2 YSYEKL. V gave up 10 bases and J gave up 2 bases; unmatched junction bases: 15.